These 7 T cell receptor beta chains share one sample of origin, sequenced in a study of beta chain features in type 1 diabetes. Investigators reverse transcribed all isolated RNA, so they sequenced expressed TCRB transcripts. The repertoire was sequenced with immunoSEQ multiplex PCR; TCRdb's copy has only in-frame clones and lacks some. The sample lists 600,000 to 700,000 clones, around 15% occurring once. Study results and caveats: Shortening of TCRB CDR3s, moderate but significant, appeared in all four CD4+ subsets of Type 1 diabetes patients.

For these TCRs, the target antigens are not known. The specimen sequenced was naive CD4+ T cells from blood. These receptors all come from a man younger than 35 with type 1 diabetes.

The chain joins TRBV19 to TRBJ1-5; D ambiguous. Trimming removed 8 bases from V and 5 bases from J, with 4 bases in between. CDR3 length: 10 residues. Germline values: CDR1 LNHDA, CDR2 SQIVND (reference sequence). The CDR3 spells CASGYQPQHF. CDR3 in DNA: TGTGCCAGTGGGTATCAGCCCCAGCATTTT.

This clone was detected a few times. This chain joins TRBV5-4 and TRBJ1-2; D is ambiguous. Trimming removed 5 bases at V and 3 bases at J, with 20 bases between. The CDR3 covers 16 residues. CDR1 and CDR2 (germline): SGHNT, YYREEE (reference sequence). The CDR3 DNA reads as TGTGCCAGCAGGGACCCAAACAATCCCGGGCACTATGGCTACACCTTC. Translating gives CASRDPNNPGHYGYTF.

This clone was seen a few times. This chain uses TRBV25-1 with TRBJ1-5, with unresolved D. This CDR3 comprises 13 residues. The V end lost 3 bases, the J end lost 6 bases, and 9 bases lay between the germline ends. Germline CDR1 reads MGHDK; CDR2 reads SYGVNS. This CDR3 reads CASSDTAGQPQHF. The CDR3 bases are TGTGCCAGCAGTGATACCGCGGGTCAGCCCCAGCATTTT.

This clone was observed a few times. This sample includes further DNA sequences coding for the same CDR3. The genes are TRBV5-1 and TRBJ2-7; tentatively, D is TRBD1 (5 bases). V lost 0 bases and J 3 bases, leaving 7 bases between the germline ends. CDR1 SGHRS and CDR2 YFSETQ come from the germline V gene. This CDR3 is 13 amino acids long. The CDR3 nucleotides read TGCGCCAGCAGCTTGGGACAGAGCTACGAGCAGTACTTC. It codes for CASSLGQSYEQYF.

In this sample, this clone turned up a few times. The chain joins TRBV6-1 to TRBJ1-2, with a tentative D call TRBD1 (5 bases). Between the trimmed V and J ends, which lost 4 bases and 6 bases, there was a span of 12 bases. From germline, CDR1 is MNHNS and CDR2 SASEGT. This CDR3 spans 13 amino acids. The CDR3 DNA reads as TGTGCCAGCAGTGGCCTTCTGGGGGATGGCTACACCTTC. It yields the protein CASSGLLGDGYTF.

This clone has just a few counts. The rearrangement links TRBV28 to TRBJ2-6; 8 positions agree with TRBD1. The length of the CDR3 is 16 residues. CDR1 and CDR2 from the germline V gene are MDHEN and SYDVKM. The V and J ends lost 10 bases and 0 bases, in that order; junction bases with no gene match: 8. The CDR3: CATVGTGLSGANVLTF. The CDR3 DNA reads TGTGCCACGGTTGGGACAGGCCTCTCTGGGGCCAACGTCCTGACTTTC.

This clone was observed a few times. The chain joins TRBV29-1 to TRBJ1-5; D gene unclear. Germline CDR1 SQVTM, CDR2 ANQGSEA. The CDR3 contains 14 residues. V lost 5 bases, J lost 1 base, and 12 bases lay in between. This chain's CDR3 is CSVPSGGSNQPQHF. The CDR3 nucleotides are TGCAGCGTTCCCTCGGGAGGGAGCAATCAGCCCCAGCATTTT.